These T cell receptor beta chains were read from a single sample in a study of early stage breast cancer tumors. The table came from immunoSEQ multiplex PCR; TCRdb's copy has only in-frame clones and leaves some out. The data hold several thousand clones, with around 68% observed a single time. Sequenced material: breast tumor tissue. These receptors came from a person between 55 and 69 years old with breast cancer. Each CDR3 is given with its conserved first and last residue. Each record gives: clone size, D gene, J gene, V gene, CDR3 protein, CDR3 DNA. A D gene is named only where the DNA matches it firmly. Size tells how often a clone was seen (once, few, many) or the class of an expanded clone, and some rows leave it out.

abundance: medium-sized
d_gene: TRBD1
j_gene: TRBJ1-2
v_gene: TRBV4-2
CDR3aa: CASSQQQGDVDYGYTF
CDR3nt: TGTGCCAGCAGCCAGCAACAGGGGGACGTAGACTATGGCTACACCTTC

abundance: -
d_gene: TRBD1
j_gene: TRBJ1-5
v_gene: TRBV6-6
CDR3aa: CASSYPPTGGNQPQHF
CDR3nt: TGTGCCAGCAGTTACCCGCCCACAGGGGGCAATCAGCCCCAGCATTTT

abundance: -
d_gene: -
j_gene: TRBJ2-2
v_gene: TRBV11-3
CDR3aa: CASSLQYTGELFF
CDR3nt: TGTGCCAGCAGCCTCCAATACACCGGGGAGCTGTTTTTT

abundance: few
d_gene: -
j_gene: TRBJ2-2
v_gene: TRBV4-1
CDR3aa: CASSQDQWNTGELFF
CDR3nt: TGCGCCAGCAGCCAAGATCAGTGGAACACCGGGGAGCTGTTTTTT

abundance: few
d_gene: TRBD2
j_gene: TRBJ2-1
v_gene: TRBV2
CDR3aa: CASGTSGYNEQFF
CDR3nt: TGTGCCAGCGGGACTAGCGGCTACAATGAGCAGTTCTTC

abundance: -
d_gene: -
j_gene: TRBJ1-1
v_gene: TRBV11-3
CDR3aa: CASAARSENTEAFF
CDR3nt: TGTGCCAGCGCTGCCCGGTCGGAGAACACTGAAGCTTTCTTT

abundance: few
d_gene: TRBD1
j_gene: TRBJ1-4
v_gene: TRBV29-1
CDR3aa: CSVGTGKVEKLFF
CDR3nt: TGCAGCGTTGGGACAGGGAAAGTCGAAAAACTGTTTTTT

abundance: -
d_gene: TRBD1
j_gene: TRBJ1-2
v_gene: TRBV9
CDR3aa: CASSVGQGEDYGYTF
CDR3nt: TGTGCCAGCAGCGTTGGACAGGGCGAAGACTATGGCTACACCTTC

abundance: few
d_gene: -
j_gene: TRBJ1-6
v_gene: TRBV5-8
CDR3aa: CASSRQDLSSYNSPLHF
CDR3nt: TGTGCCAGCAGCCGACAGGACCTTAGCTCCTATAATTCACCCCTCCACTTT

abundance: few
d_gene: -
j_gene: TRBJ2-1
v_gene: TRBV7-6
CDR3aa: CASSFGGPYNEQFF
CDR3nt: TGTGCCAGCAGCTTCGGGGGGCCCTACAATGAGCAGTTCTTC

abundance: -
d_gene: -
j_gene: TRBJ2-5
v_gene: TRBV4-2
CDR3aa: CASSQDPGEQETQYF
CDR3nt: TGTGCCAGCAGCCAAGATCCAGGGGAGCAAGAGACCCAGTACTTC

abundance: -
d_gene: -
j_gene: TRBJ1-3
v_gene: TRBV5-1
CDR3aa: CASSVGSGNTIYF
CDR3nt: TGCGCCAGCAGCGTAGGCTCTGGAAACACCATATATTTT

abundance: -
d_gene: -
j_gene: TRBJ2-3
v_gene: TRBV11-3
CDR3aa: CASSTNQRDTQYF
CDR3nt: TGTGCCAGCAGCACAAATCAACGGGATACGCAGTATTTT

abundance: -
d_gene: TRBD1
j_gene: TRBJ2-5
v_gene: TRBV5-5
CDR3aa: CASGRGRGLWEETQYF
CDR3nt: TGTGCCAGCGGGAGAGGTAGGGGGCTATGGGAAGAGACCCAGTACTTC

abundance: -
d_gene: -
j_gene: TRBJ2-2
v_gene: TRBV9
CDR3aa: CASSFSPLPGQANTGELFF
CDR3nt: TGTGCCAGCAGCTTTAGCCCCCTCCCGGGACAAGCGAACACCGGGGAGCTGTTTTTT

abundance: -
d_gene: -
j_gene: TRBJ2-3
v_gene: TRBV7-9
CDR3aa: CASSLFTGSVPLGTQYF
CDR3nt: TGTGCCAGCAGCCTCTTTACAGGGAGTGTACCCCTGGGGACGCAGTATTTT

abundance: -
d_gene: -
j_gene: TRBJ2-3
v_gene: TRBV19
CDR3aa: CASSSGPDTQYF
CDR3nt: TGTGCCAGTAGTTCTGGACCCGATACGCAGTATTTT

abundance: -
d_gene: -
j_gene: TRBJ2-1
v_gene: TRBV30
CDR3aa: CAWSIAVHNEQFF
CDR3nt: TGTGCCTGGAGTATAGCCGTGCACAATGAGCAGTTCTTC

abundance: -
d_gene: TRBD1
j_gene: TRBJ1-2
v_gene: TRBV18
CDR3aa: CASSLQGAHGYTF
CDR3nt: TGTGCCAGCTCACTACAGGGGGCTCATGGCTACACCTTC

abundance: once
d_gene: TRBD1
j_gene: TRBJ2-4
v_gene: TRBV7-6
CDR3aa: CASRRDRATKNIQYF
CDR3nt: TGTGCCAGCAGAAGAGACAGGGCGACCAAAAACATTCAGTACTTC

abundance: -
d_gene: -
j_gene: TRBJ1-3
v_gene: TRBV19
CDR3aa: CASYRSGTGNTIYF
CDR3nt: TGTGCCAGTTATAGGAGCGGTACTGGAAACACCATATATTTT

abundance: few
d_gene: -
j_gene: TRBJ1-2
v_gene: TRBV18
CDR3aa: CASSDRSYGYTF
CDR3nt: TGTGCCAGCTCTGACAGGAGTTATGGCTACACCTTC

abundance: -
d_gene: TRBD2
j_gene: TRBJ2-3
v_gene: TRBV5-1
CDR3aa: CASRTSGVSTDTQYF
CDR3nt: TGCGCCAGTCGGACTAGCGGGGTTAGCACAGATACGCAGTATTTT

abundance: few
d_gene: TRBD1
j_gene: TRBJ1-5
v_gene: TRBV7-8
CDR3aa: CASSPNRGLQPQHF
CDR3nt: TGTGCCAGCAGCCCCAACAGGGGGCTTCAGCCCCAGCATTTT

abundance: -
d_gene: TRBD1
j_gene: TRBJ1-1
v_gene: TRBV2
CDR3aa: CASHRGRGTEAFF
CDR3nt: TGTGCCAGCCACAGGGGGCGCGGGACTGAAGCTTTCTTT

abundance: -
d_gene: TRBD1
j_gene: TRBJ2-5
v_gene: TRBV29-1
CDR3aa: CSVDGTGAQETQYF
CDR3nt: TGCAGCGTCGACGGGACAGGGGCACAAGAGACCCAGTACTTC

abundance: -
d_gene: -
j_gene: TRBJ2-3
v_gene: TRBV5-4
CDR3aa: CASSPGQQVISTDTQYF
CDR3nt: TGTGCCAGCAGCCCCGGGCAGCAGGTGATTAGCACAGATACGCAGTATTTT

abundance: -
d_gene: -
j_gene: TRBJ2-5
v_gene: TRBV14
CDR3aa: CASSQGSGPQETQYF
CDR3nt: TGTGCCAGCAGCCAAGGGTCAGGGCCTCAAGAGACCCAGTACTTC

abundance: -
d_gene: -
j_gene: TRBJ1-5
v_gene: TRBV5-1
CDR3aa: CASSLTPGFNQPQHF
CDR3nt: TGCGCCAGCAGCCTCACCCCGGGATTCAATCAGCCCCAGCATTTT